The 20 T cell receptor beta chains below were found in one sample sequenced in a study of human T cells and chemical hapten exposure. MiXCR, applied by TCRdb to the RACE reads, yields one record per CDR3 protein. This sample has more than 75,000 distinct CDR3 sequences, with roughly 9.1% found just once. Regarding time point: pre-sensitization, week 0. Indicated treatment: therapeutic diphenylcyclopropenone sensitization with weekly scalp DPC. The material sequenced was whole blood, taken in connection with sensitization to the hapten diphenylcyclopropenone (DPC). The source of these receptors is a woman between 35 and 50 years old with alopecia areata. Some clones in this sample may be carry-over from other donors' samples.

Many counts were recorded for this clonotype. The chain combines TRBV7-2 with TRBJ2-5, with a tentative D call TRBD1 (5 bases). The germline gives CDR1 SGHTA, CDR2 FQGNSA. The CDR3 runs to 17 residues. V was trimmed by 1 base and J by 6 bases, leaving 21 bases between them. CDR3 in DNA: TGTGCCAGCAGCTTAGTGGGTGGTCAGGGCCGGAGAAAGACCCAGTACTTC. Encoded protein: CASSLVGGQGRRKTQYF.

This clonotype was observed at least ten times. This chain connects TRBV7-6 to TRBJ2-7; possible D gene TRBD1, 6 bases. Trimming cost V 5 bases and J 6 bases, with 14 bases left between them. The CDR3 runs 13 residues. Germline lookup yields CDR1 SGHVS and CDR2 FNYEAQ. For the CDR3, the DNA is TGTGCCAGCAGCGCCGACAGGCCCGGCGAGCAGTACTTC. It translates to CASSADRPGEQYF.

This clonotype was counted many times. The rearrangement joins TRBV20-1 to TRBJ2-5; TRBD2 is a possible D gene (5 bases). The CDR3 runs to 14 residues. V was trimmed by 0 bases and J by 4 bases, leaving 12 bases between them. Germline V gives CDR1 DFQATT, CDR2 SNEGSKA (reference sequence). The CDR3 DNA reads TGCAGTGCTAGAGATTCAACTAGAGGAGAGACCCAGTACTTC. Protein sequence: CSARDSTRGETQYF.

This clonotype has a count of ten or more. The chain carries TRBV29-1 and TRBJ1-2, with TRBD1 matching over 8 bases. V was pared by 4 bases and J by 2 bases, with 3 bases of the junction left unmatched. The CDR3 loop spans 13 amino acids. Germline V gene sequence: CDR1 SQVTM, CDR2 ANQGSEA. CDR3 sequence: CSVAGTGNYGYTF. CDR3 DNA: TGCAGCGTTGCAGGGACAGGAAACTATGGCTACACCTTC.

The chain joins TRBV4-1 to TRBJ2-1, with D possibly matching TRBD1 (5 bases). The CDR3 consists of 14 residues. Trimming pared 2 bases from V and 7 bases from J, leaving 12 bases between. Germline loops: CDR1 MGHRA, CDR2 YSYEKL. The CDR3 DNA sequence: TGCGCCAGCAGCCAATCGGCAGGGATTAATGAGCAGTTCTTC. Translation gives CASSQSAGINEQFF.

This clonotype was seen ten or more times. V is TRBV7-6 and J is TRBJ2-1; TRBD2 might be the D (5 bases). The CDR3 covers 16 residues. Germline V gives CDR1 SGHVS, CDR2 FNYEAQ. With 1 base removed from V and 2 bases from J, the gap between germline ends came to 12 bases. CDR3 sequence: CASSLVTARAYNEQFF. The CDR3 DNA reads as TGTGCCAGCAGCTTAGTAACTGCGAGGGCCTACAATGAGCAGTTCTTC. The variable domain in full, with the rest retrieved from reference TRBV7-6 and TRBJ2-1, is GAGVSQSPRYKVTKRGQDVALRCDPISGHVSLYWYRQALGQGPEFLTYFNYEAQQDKSGLPNDRFSAERPEGSISTLTIQRTEQRDSAMYRCASSLVTARAYNEQFFGPGTRLTVL.

This clonotype was counted between two and nine times. This chain uses TRBV5-6 with TRBJ1-1; 10 nucleotides line up with TRBD1. CDR1 and CDR2 from the germline V gene are SGHDT and YYEEEE. V gave up 2 bases and J gave up 6 bases; unmatched junction bases: 4. The length of the CDR3 is 14 residues. The CDR3 DNA reads as TGTGCCAGCAGCTTAGGGACAGGGGCCTCTGAAGCTTTCTTT. This gives the protein CASSLGTGASEAFF.

There are many counts of this clonotype. V gene TRBV7-8 combines with J gene TRBJ2-1, with TRBD1 identical over 9 bases. The CDR3 runs 15 residues. The V gene end was trimmed by 2 bases and the J gene end by 6 bases; junction bases not matched to a gene: 5. Germline CDR1 and CDR2: SGHVS and FQNEAQ. The CDR3 DNA follows: TGTGCCAGCAGCTTACGGGACAGGGCGGCCAATGAGCAGTTCTTC. Its protein product is CASSLRDRAANEQFF.

This clonotype was detected a few times. The CDR3 bases are TGTGCCAGCAGTTCCAGGACCGTGTGGGGCTTAGAGTTCTTT. This sequence encodes CASSSRTVWGLEFF. This sequence joins TRBV27 and TRBJ1-1, with D possibly TRBD1 on 5 matching bases. CDR1 is MNHEY and CDR2 is SMNVEV in the germline V gene (reference sequence). With 4 bases removed from V and 14 bases from J, the gap between germline ends came to 23 bases. The CDR3 loop spans 14 amino acids.

This clonotype was seen ten or more times. The chain carries TRBV6-5 and TRBJ2-2, with D possibly matching TRBD2 (5 bases). This CDR3 contains 16 residues. Germline V gene sequence: CDR1 MNHEY, CDR2 SVGAGI. V lost 5 bases and J 3 bases, leaving 16 bases between the germline ends. The CDR3 DNA reads TGTGCCAGCAGTCCCCCGAGTCAGGACTACACCGGGGAGCTGTTTTTT. It yields the protein CASSPPSQDYTGELFF.

This clonotype has at least ten counts. The chain uses TRBV20-1 and TRBJ1-1; tentatively, D is TRBD1 (5 bases). Trimming took 2 bases from V and 1 from J, leaving 11 bases between them. CDR1 DFQATT and CDR2 SNEGSKA come from the germline V gene (reference sequence). This CDR3 region has 14 residues. The CDR3 loop is CSARPGAQNTEAFF. DNA of the CDR3: TGCAGTGCTAGACCCGGGGCCCAGAACACTGAAGCTTTCTTT.

This clonotype has ten or more counts. The chain uses TRBV6-6 and TRBJ2-1; TRBD2 matches at 9 bases. Germline V CDR1 and CDR2: MNHNY, SVGAGI (reference sequence). CDR3 size: 18 residues. V trimming: 2 bases; J trimming: 5 bases; junction bases outside the gene matches: 13. For the CDR3, the DNA is TGTGCCAGCAGTTACACGACCTACGGACTAGCGTTAAACAATGAGCAGTTCTTC. It codes for CASSYTTYGLALNNEQFF.

This clonotype occurred once. The chain links TRBV6-1 to TRBJ1-3; the D gene is possibly TRBD1 (5 bases). V gave up 3 bases and J gave up 0 bases, with 6 bases separating them. The CDR3 has 14 residues. Germline CDR1 MNHNS, CDR2 SASEGT. The CDR3 region is CASSDGASGNTIYF. CDR3 in DNA: TGTGCCAGCAGTGACGGGGCCTCTGGAAACACCATATATTTT.

This sequence joins TRBV29-1 and TRBJ2-7; 8 nucleotides agree with TRBD1. In germline, CDR1 is SQVTM, CDR2 ANQGSEA. The CDR3 covers 15 residues. With V trimmed by 7 bases and J by 6 bases, 17 bases remained unmatched. CDR3 sequence (DNA): TGCAGCGATACCCGACAGGGGAATGTAGGCTCCGAGCAGTACTTC. The encoded protein is CSDTRQGNVGSEQYF.

This clonotype was seen ten or more times. The rearrangement uses TRBV11-2 and TRBJ1-1; D might be TRBD1 (5 bases). The CDR3 totals 15 residues. Trimming removed 1 base at V and 3 bases at J, with 12 bases between. Germline-derived CDR1 and CDR2 are SGHAT and FQNNGV. The CDR3: CASSLGGEPYTEAFF. The CDR3 DNA follows: TGTGCCAGCAGCTTAGGAGGGGAACCCTACACTGAAGCTTTCTTT.

The CDR3: CSVAKGGTGELFF. The CDR3 nucleotides read TGCAGCGTTGCAAAGGGGGGCACCGGGGAGCTGTTTTTT. V usage is TRBV29-1 and J usage is TRBJ2-2; D assignment may be TRBD1 or TRBD2 (6 bases each). V lost 4 bases, J lost 4 bases, and 10 bases lay in between. Germline CDR1 is SQVTM and CDR2 is ANQGSEA. The CDR3 runs to 13 residues.

The V call is TRBV24-1, the J call TRBJ2-7; 8 nucleotides line up with TRBD2. This CDR3 has 15 amino acids. V gave up 4 bases and J gave up 3 bases; unmatched junction bases: 7. Looked up from germline, CDR1 is KGHDR and CDR2 is SFDVKD. CDR3 amino acids: CATSDSPGGFYEQYF. Written as DNA, the CDR3 is TGTGCCACCAGTGACTCGCCGGGAGGGTTCTACGAGCAGTACTTC.

This clonotype has just a few counts. The CDR3 nucleotides read TGCAGCGTTGTTCTCGGAGCCTTGGGCACCGGGGAGCTGTTTTTT. Its protein is CSVVLGALGTGELFF. The chain has TRBV29-1 and TRBJ2-2, with unresolved D. The CDR3 contains 15 residues. V shed 4 bases and J shed 4 bases, with 16 bases lying between them. CDR1 SQVTM and CDR2 ANQGSEA come from the germline V gene.

J is TRBJ2-1 and V is TRBV25-1; possibly TRBD2 for D (5 bases). Germline V gives CDR1 MGHDK, CDR2 SYGVNS. The CDR3 has 15 residues. V was shortened by 4 bases and J by 4 bases, with 14 bases between the two germline ends. CDR3 sequence reads: CASSGDYPHYNEQFF. The CDR3 DNA reads TGTGCCAGCAGTGGAGACTACCCACATTACAATGAGCAGTTCTTC.

This clonotype was counted only a few times. V is TRBV21-1 and J is TRBJ2-5; the table's D call of TRBD1 was not tested on the DNA. TRBV21-1 is tagged as a pseudogene. The CDR3 spans 15 residues. The CDR3 loop reads CASTGMGARRETQYF. CDR3 in DNA: TGTGCCAGCACCGGAATGGGGGCGAGGAGAGAGACCCAGTACTTC.